This T cell receptor beta chain came from a study of OX40 agonist ivuxolimab in advanced cancers. About the investigation overall: Ivuxolimab was an agonistic, fully human IgG2 monoclonal antibody directed against OX40 (CD134), a costimulatory receptor. Intravenous ivuxolimab was administered to patients every 2 weeks at six dose levels: 0.01, 0.1, 0.3, 1.5, 3 and 10 mg/kg. Of the approximately 50 dose-escalation patients, hepatocellular carcinoma was present in some 19, melanoma in approximately 15, renal cell carcinoma in 9 and head and neck cancer in 9. In the dose-escalation cohort, over 65% of patients were male, and the mean age was around 60 years, with a range of roughly 20 to 80. Prior anti-PD-1, anti-PD-L1 or anti-CTLA-4 therapy was permitted, and checkpoint inhibitors had been received by around 40% of dose-escalation patients. Partial responses were achieved by three dose-escalation patients, of whom one had hepatocellular carcinoma and two had cutaneous melanoma. Peripheral TCRbeta sequencing was intended to test whether TCR sequence diversity was altered and clonal T-cell expansion was caused by ivuxolimab. The paper reports the monotherapy dose-escalation portion (N of about 50 patients) of the phase I ivuxolimab trial.

This clone was counted once. Which antigen it targets is not known. No base-level quality is on record; no much larger clone is a single base apart. Patients with a history of autoimmune disease or receiving systemic immunosuppression were excluded from the trial. Peripheral blood for TCR sequencing was drawn from every dose cohort at baseline, at cycle 4 day 1 and at cycle 7 day 1. The samples were drawn from a first-in-human, open-label, multicenter phase I dose-escalation trial of ivuxolimab. Adults with locally advanced or metastatic head and neck squamous cell, hepatocellular, melanoma or renal cell carcinoma were enrolled in the trial. Before TCR sequencing, CD4+ T cells and CD8+ T cells were sorted from peripheral blood as separate populations. Genomic DNA was isolated from the sorted cells so that the TCRbeta CDR3 region could be sequenced. The immunoSEQ Assay was used for sequencing of TCRbeta CDR3 regions. Drawn from immuneACCESS, this table holds only the in-frame rearrangements with V and J called that TCRdb kept. Clones are partly lost; checked studies trace under half to an unresolved V gene and leave the rest unexplained. The sample table lists tens of thousands of clones, 87% of them with a count of one. In total, the top ten clones hold 1.3% of the sample.

Study-level results and caveats: Antigen specificity was not determined for the clonally expanded peripheral T cells. After ivuxolimab, expanded clones were on average more numerous among CD8+ T cells than among CD4+ T cells. Low levels of normalized T-cell clonal expansion were also seen in some patients who did not respond. Partial responders in the 0.1-3.0 mg/kg groups had among the lowest normalized peripheral clonal expansion, especially among CD8+ T cells. At doses of 0.1 to 3.0 mg/kg, clonal expansion of both CD4+ and CD8+ T cells in blood was seen between baseline and week 6.

From the germline V gene (reference sequence), CDR1 is SGHAT and CDR2 is FQDESV. V is shortened by 5 bases, J by 8 bases, and the region joining them spans 14 bases. Reading from cysteine to phenylalanine, the CDR3 counts 13 amino acids. Only the CDR3 region is kept as DNA, spanning 39 bases read in frame from base 1. Sequences were derived from CD4+ or CD8+ T cells sorted from blood, sampled in a trial of the OX40 agonist ivuxolimab. The sequence was obtained from an adult with an advanced solid tumor such as melanoma, head and neck, liver or kidney cancer. In this chain, TRBV11-1 is recombined with TRBJ2-3; the D gene is not confidently resolved. The DNA sequence reads TGTGCCAGCAGCCTAGGCCACGGCCTTACGCAGTATTTT. It is translated as CASSLGHGLTQYF.